The 4 T cell receptor beta chains given below trace back to one sample, sequenced in a study of shared clonotypes between healthy human individuals. In the naive CD8 group, cells lacked CD45RO and were positively selected for CCR7, so terminally differentiated effector memory CD45RA+ cells were left out. Sequenced by immunoSEQ multiplex PCR; TCRdb stores in-frame clones only, minus some. The data hold about 2.2 million clones, with roughly 91% observed a single time. Sequences were obtained from naive CD8+ T cells from PBMCs. The receptor source for this set is a man aged 18 to 30 in good health. Some clones in this sample may be carry-over from other donors' samples.

J is TRBJ1-2 and V is TRBV5-6, with D perhaps matching TRBD1 (5 bases). CDR3 length equals 14 residues. The V gene lost 1 base and the J gene lost 4 bases, with 11 bases spanning the gap. The germline gives CDR1 SGHDT, CDR2 YYEEEE. CDR3 bases: TGTGCCAGCAGCTTGCGTCCGGGGGGCTATGGCTACACCTTC. It translates to CASSLRPGGYGYTF.

The genes are TRBV2 and TRBJ1-5; perhaps TRBD1 as D (6 bases). Germline CDR1 reads SNHLY; CDR2 reads FYNNEI. Trimming removed 7 bases from V and 2 bases from J, with 12 bases in between. CDR3 length: 14 amino acids. In nucleotides, the CDR3 is TGTGCCAGCACCTCGGGGGCAGGCAATCAGCCCCAGCATTTT. Translated: CASTSGAGNQPQHF.

The chain carries TRBV4-2 and TRBJ2-7; D is undetermined. The CDR3 has 13 amino acids. V was trimmed by 1 base and J by 5 bases, leaving 9 bases between them. The germline CDR1 and CDR2 sequences are LGHNA and YNFKEQ. CDR3 sequence: CASSQGPVHEQYF. CDR3 nucleotide sequence: TGTGCCAGCAGCCAAGGACCAGTCCACGAGCAGTACTTC.

The chain is built from TRBV11-1 and TRBJ2-3; D is undetermined. The CDR3 contains 18 residues. V was shortened by 1 base and J by 2 bases, with 19 bases between the two germline ends. The germline CDR1 and CDR2 sequences are SGHAT and FQDESV (reference sequence). CDR3 nucleotide sequence: TGTGCCAGCAGCTTAGGGGTTTTGGTGTTTGGAGACACAGATACGCAGTATTTT. Translating gives CASSLGVLVFGDTDTQYF.